This record looks at one T cell receptor beta chain sequence and its context. Its target is not known. The data originate from a study of T cell responses to AZD1222 COVID-19 vaccine. Whole-study context: Pooled samples include second doses given at about 4 or 12 weeks.

Profiling relied on immunoSEQ multiplex PCR, and the TCRdb table lists in-frame clones only, not all of them. The sample consists of approximately 100,000 clones, 91% of them appearing once. Overall study findings and caveats: Vaccination with two AZD1222 doses was followed by a rise in Spike-specific TCR breadth and depth. Donors, mostly white British, included more females; clonal diversity was possibly underestimated. As reported, nearly half of all spike-specific TCRs target variant regions that are unmutated.

Trimming stripped 4 bases from V and 0 bases from J, with 17 bases between. Germline CDR1 SGDLS, CDR2 YYNGEE. The CDR3 totals 16 residues. The sequence came from an adult in good health. Sequenced material: peripheral blood, taken on day 0 of AZD1222 vaccination. The chain employs TRBV9 and TRBJ2-7; the D gene could be TRBD1 or TRBD2 (5 bases each). The CDR3 nucleotides read TGTGCCAGCAGCCCGGGGTGGGGCCTCGGCTCCTACGAGCAGTACTTC. Amino acid sequence: CASSPGWGLGSYEQYF. The variable domain in full, with the rest retrieved from reference TRBV9 and TRBJ2-7, is DSGVTQTPKHLITATGQRVTLRCSPRSGDLSVYWYQQSLDQGLQFLIQYYNGEERAKGNILERFSAQQFPDLHSELNLSSLELGDSALYFCASSPGWGLGSYEQYFGPGTRLTVT.